These T cell receptor beta chains were read from a single sample in a study of blood T cell repertoires in COVID-19. Data came from immunoSEQ multiplex PCR; TCRdb stores just in-frame clones and leaves some out. The sample includes more than 250,000 clones, 70% to 90% of them seen just once. Specimen: PBMCs or T cells enriched from blood (not recorded which). The receptors derive from a woman aged 25 to 39 who had recovered from COVID-19. CDR3s include the opening cysteine and the closing phenylalanine or tryptophan. A D gene is named only where the DNA matches it firmly. Where a row states a size, it is once, few, many or the class of an expanded clone; other rows omit it.

d_call clone_size j_call v_call cdr3_length cdr3_aa cdr3_nt
. . TRBJ1-6 TRBV27 17 CASSSLDSSSYNSPLHF TGTGCCAGCAGTTCATTGGACAGTAGCTCCTATAATTCACCCCTCCACTTT
. . TRBJ1-2 TRBV27 17 CASSLVALNLNYYGYTF TGTGCCAGCAGTTTAGTAGCGCTGAACTTGAACTACTATGGCTACACCTTC
TRBD1 . TRBJ1-1 TRBV28 14 CASTETGSGTEAFF TGTGCCAGCACTGAGACAGGGTCTGGCACTGAAGCTTTCTTT
. few TRBJ2-3 TRBV11-2 14 CASSLSPRSNTQYF TGTGCCAGCAGCTTAAGTCCGCGCTCGAATACGCAGTATTTT
TRBD2 . TRBJ2-5 TRBV7-2 18 CASSLLFAGGLGGETQYF TGTGCCAGCAGCTTATTATTCGCGGGGGGGCTCGGTGGGGAGACCCAGTACTTC
. few TRBJ1-6 TRBV3-1/TRBV3-2 14 CASSLQQGNSPLHF TGTGCCAGCAGCCTTCAACAGGGTAATTCACCCCTCCACTTT
TRBD1 . TRBJ1-3 TRBV6-5 16 CASSYRTGVAGNTIYF TGTGCCAGCAGTTACCGCACAGGGGTGGCTGGAAACACCATATATTTT
. once TRBJ1-2 TRBV6-5 10 CAAGADGYTF TGTGCCGCGGGGGCGGATGGCTACACCTTC
. few TRBJ1-5 TRBV7-2 15 CASSRPGIPPQPQHF TGTGCCAGCAGCCGGCCCGGGATCCCCCCCCAGCCCCAGCATTTT
. . TRBJ1-1 TRBV4-1 16 CASSQTTGMSNTEAFF TGCGCCAGCAGCCAAACAACAGGGATGAGTAACACTGAAGCTTTCTTT
. . TRBJ2-5 TRBV5-1 15 CASSLSGGGMETQYF TGCGCCAGCAGCCTAAGCGGAGGAGGTATGGAGACCCAGTACTTC
TRBD1 . TRBJ1-4 TRBV18 17 CASSPGDRGLSNEKLFF TGTGCCAGCTCACCAGGGGACAGGGGGCTATCTAATGAAAAACTGTTTTTT
. . TRBJ1-5 TRBV27 15 CASSAVAGPNQPQHF TGTGCCAGCAGCGCCGTGGCGGGGCCCAATCAGCCCCAGCATTTT
. . TRBJ1-1 TRBV29-1 15 CSVEPHGGRNTEAFF TGCAGCGTTGAGCCCCATGGGGGCAGGAACACTGAAGCTTTCTTT
. . TRBJ1-2 TRBV11-2 14 CASSLQRNPSGYTF TGTGCCAGCAGCTTACAACGGAACCCTAGTGGCTACACCTTC
. . TRBJ2-5 TRBV5-1 16 CASSLHPPRAGETQYF TGCGCCAGCAGCTTACACCCACCCCGGGCGGGGGAGACCCAGTACTTC
TRBD2 few TRBJ2-2 TRBV19 16 CASNSRGLAGAGELFF TGTGCCAGTAACTCGAGGGGACTAGCTGGAGCCGGGGAGCTGTTTTTT
. . TRBJ2-5 TRBV18 15 CASSPIEQGRVTQYF TGTGCCAGCTCACCAATTGAGCAGGGCCGGGTGACCCAGTACTTC
. . TRBJ2-3 TRBV19 14 CASSMGLRADTQYF TGTGCCAGTAGTATGGGCCTGCGGGCGGATACGCAGTATTTT
. . TRBJ2-5 TRBV5-1 13 CASSRTRQETQYF TGCGCCAGCAGCCGGACACGTCAAGAGACCCAGTACTTC
. . TRBJ1-2 TRBV5-6 13 CASSLDESYGYTF TGTGCCAGCAGCTTGGACGAGAGCTATGGCTACACCTTC
. . TRBJ1-4 TRBV7-9 14 CASSPGTYEEKLFF TGTGCCAGCAGCCCCGGGACATATGAAGAAAAACTGTTTTTT
. . TRBJ2-2 TRBV7-2 15 CASSLVPTGFGELFF TGTGCCAGCAGCTTAGTCCCAACAGGTTTCGGGGAGCTGTTTTTT
. . TRBJ2-7 TRBV4-1 15 CASSQDKGNSHEQYF TGCGCCAGCAGCCAAGACAAGGGGAACAGCCACGAGCAGTACTTC
TRBD2 . TRBJ2-1 TRBV5-1 16 CASSSTSASSYNEQFF TGCGCCAGCAGCTCCACTAGCGCGAGCTCCTACAATGAGCAGTTCTTC
TRBD1 . TRBJ1-1 TRBV4-1 17 CASSQAGQGIRGTEAFF TGCGCCAGCAGCCAGGCGGGACAGGGTATCCGGGGCACTGAAGCTTTCTTT
TRBD2 . TRBJ2-3 TRBV7-3 18 CASSLWGTSGISTDTQYF TGTGCCAGCAGCTTATGGGGGACTAGCGGGATAAGCACAGATACGCAGTATTTT